The 29 T cell receptor beta chains below come from one sample, sequenced in a study of OX40 agonist ivuxolimab in advanced cancers. Assay used: immunoSEQ multiplex PCR; TCRdb lists only in-frame clones, some missing. The sample lists around 62,000 clones, more than 75% occurring once. Source: CD4+ or CD8+ T cells sorted from blood, taken in a trial of the OX40 agonist ivuxolimab. These receptor sequences come from an adult with an advanced solid tumor such as melanoma, head and neck, liver or kidney cancer.

The CDR3 DNA reads TGTGCCAGTACTGGTCGGGGGGCCCTTTTGTTAGACACTGAAGCTTTCTTT. Translating gives CASTGRGALLLDTEAFF. V gene TRBV19 combines with J gene TRBJ1-1, with a weak D call TRBD1 (6 bases). This CDR3 has 17 residues. Germline V gene sequence: CDR1 LNHDA, CDR2 SQIVND (reference sequence). V dropped 7 bases and J dropped 3 bases, with 24 bases sitting between them. The full variable domain, in which reference TRBV19 and TRBJ1-1 provide the parts outside the CDR3, is DGGITQSPKYLFRKEGQNVTLSCEQNLNHDAMYWYRQDPGQGLRLIYYSQIVNDFQKGDIAEGYSVSREKKESFPLTVTSAQKNPTAFYLCASTGRGALLLDTEAFFGQGTRLTVV.

J is TRBJ2-1 and V is TRBV12-5; 8 nucleotides align to TRBD1. The junction had 9 bases not matched to a gene; V was cut back by 6 bases and J by 5 bases. CDR1 is LGHNT and CDR2 is FRNRAP in the germline V gene. The CDR3 is 15 amino acids. CDR3 sequence (DNA): TGTGCTAGTGGCCGAGGGGACAGGACGAACAATGAGCAGTTCTTC. Protein: CASGRGDRTNNEQFF.

There are a few counts of this clone. The chain combines TRBV6-1 with TRBJ1-6; tentatively, D is TRBD1 (5 bases). Trimming removed 6 bases from V and 5 bases from J, with 14 bases in between. CDR1 is MNHNS, CDR2 SASEGT, per germline. The CDR3 has 15 residues. This CDR3 is CASRQGAENNSPLHF. CDR3 nucleotides: TGTGCCAGCAGACAAGGGGCAGAAAATAATTCACCCCTCCACTTT.

This chain joins TRBV4-3 and TRBJ2-1; 10 positions agree with TRBD2. The CDR3 contains 16 residues. J was trimmed by 4 bases and V by 1 base; bases with no gene match: 4. CDR1 is LGHNA and CDR2 is YSLEER in the germline V gene. The CDR3 DNA reads as TGCGCCAGCAGCCAAGGGCTAGCGGGGGCTTACAATGAGCAGTTCTTC. Translating gives CASSQGLAGAYNEQFF.

The V call is TRBV6-1, the J call TRBJ2-4; maybe TRBD1 (6 bases). Trimming took off 7 bases at V and 0 bases at J, with 10 bases between the two ends. CDR1 MNHNS and CDR2 SASEGT come from the germline V gene. There are 14 residues in the CDR3. CDR3 in amino acids: CASIRGGAKNIQYF. CDR3 bases: TGTGCCAGCATCCGAGGGGGAGCCAAAAACATTCAGTACTTC.

The chain couples TRBV18 to TRBJ1-2; the D gene is possibly TRBD1 (6 bases). V was clipped by 2 bases and J by 2 bases, with 15 bases between them. This CDR3 contains 16 residues. CDR1 is KGHSH and CDR2 is LQKENI in the germline V gene. This CDR3 reads CASSPGTARGNYGYTF. The CDR3 region has the DNA TGTGCCAGCTCACCAGGCACCGCCAGGGGCAACTATGGCTACACCTTC.

Regarding this clone: Distinct nucleotide sequences in the sample also encode this CDR3. The chain has TRBV5-4 and TRBJ1-4; D gene uncertain. Germline CDR1 and CDR2: SGHNT and YYREEE (reference sequence). This CDR3 is built from 14 residues. V was shortened by 7 bases and J by 3 bases, with 13 bases between the two germline ends. The CDR3 bases are TGTGCCAGCTCGACCGAGAGGCCTAATGAAAAACTGTTTTTT. Protein: CASSTERPNEKLFF.

This chain uses TRBV19 with TRBJ2-7; TRBD1 might be the D (6 bases). Trimming removed 5 bases at V and 0 bases at J, with 14 bases between. The germline CDR1 and CDR2 sequences are LNHDA and SQIVND (reference sequence). The CDR3 is made up of 15 amino acids. CDR3 in amino acids: CASSLRQGTSYEQYF. The CDR3 bases are TGTGCCAGTAGTCTACGGCAGGGGACCTCCTACGAGCAGTACTTC.

The V and J genes are TRBV6-5 and TRBJ2-7, with D perhaps matching TRBD1 (6 bases). The V end was cut by 5 bases, the J end by 2 bases, with 13 bases between. The CDR3 consists of 14 residues. Germline CDR1 reads MNHEY; CDR2 reads SVGAGI. The CDR3 region has the DNA TGTGCCAGCAGTACCCTGGGACAACCCTACGAGCAGTACTTC. As protein: CASSTLGQPYEQYF.

The rearrangement links TRBV6-1 to TRBJ2-1; 12 nucleotides agree with TRBD2. Germline assignment: CDR1 MNHNS and CDR2 SASEGT. The length of the CDR3 is 18 residues. Trimming removed 0 bases from V and 7 bases from J; junction bases left unmatched: 10. CDR3 nucleotide sequence: TGTGCCAGCAGTGAAGCGCGAACTAGCGGGGGGCCGGGGAATGAGCAGTTCTTC. As protein: CASSEARTSGGPGNEQFF.

The gene calls are TRBV7-9 and TRBJ2-2; D is possibly TRBD1 (5 bases). V lost 4 bases, J lost 3 bases, and 15 bases lay in between. The CDR3 extends over 16 amino acids. Germline CDR1 reads SEHNR; CDR2 reads FQNEAQ (reference sequence). The CDR3: CASSSFNWGDTGELFF. The CDR3 DNA follows: TGTGCCAGCAGCTCCTTCAACTGGGGCGACACCGGGGAGCTGTTTTTT. Looking up the rest from reference TRBV7-9 and TRBJ2-2 gives the full variable domain: DTGVSQNPRHKITKRGQNVTFRCDPISEHNRLYWYRQTLGQGPEFLTYFQNEAQLEKSRLLSDRFSAERPKGSFSTLEIQRTEQGDSAMYLCASSSFNWGDTGELFFGEGSRLTVL.

This chain joins TRBV7-2 and TRBJ1-2; possibly TRBD1 for D (5 bases). CDR1 is SGHTA and CDR2 is FQGNSA in the germline V gene. There are 13 residues in the CDR3. V lost 2 bases to trimming and J lost 4 bases, with 8 bases between them. CDR3 in DNA: TGTGCCAGCAGCTTACAGGGACCCTATGGCTACACCTTC. It yields the protein CASSLQGPYGYTF.

This chain uses TRBV7-9 with TRBJ1-6; D remains ambiguous. V was clipped by 1 base and J by 6 bases, with 7 bases between them. This CDR3 contains 14 residues. Germline-derived CDR1 and CDR2 are SEHNR and FQNEAQ (reference sequence). The CDR3 region is CASSLGSSNSPLHF. CDR3 nucleotide sequence: TGTGCCAGCAGCTTAGGATCCAGTAATTCACCCCTCCACTTT.

This clone was detected only once. V usage is TRBV6-5 and J usage is TRBJ1-1; the D is unclear. The V gene's germline CDR1 is MNHEY and CDR2 SVGAGI. V lost 0 bases and J lost 5, with 16 bases in between. The CDR3 covers 16 residues. The CDR3 sequence: CASSYSIYPLDTEAFF. Written as DNA, the CDR3 is TGTGCCAGCAGTTACTCGATTTACCCTTTGGATACTGAAGCTTTCTTT.

The genes are TRBV6-1 and TRBJ1-6, with a possible D match to TRBD1 (5 bases). V was pared by 3 bases and J by 0 bases, with 12 bases between. Germline V gene data show CDR1 as MNHNS and CDR2 as SASEGT. The CDR3 length is 17 residues. CDR3 residues: CASSDFLGASYNSPLHF. The CDR3 DNA sequence: TGTGCCAGCAGTGATTTTTTAGGGGCCTCCTATAATTCACCCCTCCACTTT.

The CDR3 loop reads CASSRETGNTIYF. The CDR3 DNA sequence: TGTGCCAGTAGTAGGGAAACTGGAAACACCATATATTTT. V gene TRBV19 combines with J gene TRBJ1-3; D ambiguous. The CDR3 runs 13 residues. Deletions cut 4 bases from V and 2 bases from J, with 6 bases between. From germline, CDR1 is LNHDA and CDR2 SQIVND (reference sequence).

This chain joins TRBV2 and TRBJ2-7, with 11 bases fitting TRBD2. This CDR3 comprises 16 residues. Unmatched junction bases numbered 9, after V lost 6 bases and J lost 2 bases. CDR1 SNHLY and CDR2 FYNNEI come from the germline V gene. DNA for the CDR3: TGTGCCAGCAGAGGGGGTACACTAGCGGGGGCCTACGAGCAGTACTTC. Protein sequence: CASRGGTLAGAYEQYF.

This rearrangement joins TRBV7-3 to TRBJ1-1; unclear D gene. The CDR3 length is 13 residues. Between the trimmed V and J ends, which lost 3 bases and 6 bases, there was a span of 11 bases. Germline V gene lookup returns CDR1 SGHTA and CDR2 FQGTGA. CDR3 loop: CASSLGAGSEAFF. CDR3 DNA sequence: TGTGCCAGCAGCTTGGGTGCGGGGTCTGAAGCTTTCTTT.

The rearrangement links TRBV6-5 to TRBJ1-3, with unresolved D. CDR1 is MNHEY and CDR2 is SVGAGI in the germline V gene. Deletions cut 0 bases from V and 2 bases from J, with 8 bases between. This CDR3 contains 15 residues. The CDR3 sequence is CASSYSRQPGNTIYF. Here the CDR3 DNA reads TGTGCCAGCAGTTACTCGAGGCAGCCTGGAAACACCATATATTTT.

The chain combines TRBV5-1 with TRBJ2-1, with 9 bases matching TRBD2. Trimming took 2 bases from V and 6 from J; bases not matched to a gene: 6. The length of the CDR3 is 15 residues. Germline assignment: CDR1 SGHRS and CDR2 YFSETQ. The chain's CDR3 is CASSFAGGIGNEQFF. CDR3 bases: TGCGCCAGCAGCTTTGCGGGGGGGATCGGCAATGAGCAGTTCTTC. Full variable domain (remainder filled in from reference TRBV5-1 and TRBJ2-1): KAGVTQTPRYLIKTRGQQVTLSCSPISGHRSVSWYQQTPGQGLQFLFEYFSETQRNKGNFPGRFSGRQFSNSRSEMNVSTLELGDSALYLCASSFAGGIGNEQFFGPGTRLTVL.

The chain has TRBV9 and TRBJ1-3, with D perhaps TRBD1 (6 bases). Germline lookup yields CDR1 SGDLS and CDR2 YYNGEE. CDR3 length: 16 residues. Trimming removed 3 bases at V and 0 bases at J, with 13 bases between. CDR3: CASSAQGIGSGNTIYF. The CDR3 DNA sequence: TGTGCCAGCAGCGCACAGGGTATCGGCTCTGGAAACACCATATATTTT.

V usage is TRBV4-3 and J usage is TRBJ2-1; 9 bases are shared with TRBD2. Trimming at V came to 1 base and at J to 4 bases, leaving 5 bases not matched to a gene. Germline V lookup: CDR1 LGHNA, CDR2 YSLEER. The CDR3 is 16 amino acids. The DNA of the CDR3 is TGCGCCAGCAGCCAAGTAGGGCTAGCGGGGTACAATGAGCAGTTCTTC. Protein: CASSQVGLAGYNEQFF.

The rearrangement joins TRBV29-1 to TRBJ1-1, with 7 bases matching TRBD1. Germline CDR1 reads SQVTM; CDR2 reads ANQGSEA. The trim removed 4 bases at V and 0 bases at J, leaving 2 bases unmatched. This CDR3 comprises 13 residues. The CDR3 sequence is CSVGGQMNTEAFF. The DNA for the CDR3 is TGCAGCGTTGGGGGACAGATGAACACTGAAGCTTTCTTT. Filled out from reference TRBV29-1 and TRBJ1-1, the complete variable domain reads SAVISQKPSRDICQRGTSLTIQCQVDSQVTMMFWYRQQPGQSLTLIATANQGSEATYESGFVIDKFPISRPNLTFSTLTVSNMSPEDSSIYLCSVGGQMNTEAFFGQGTRLTVV.

The V gene is TRBV25-1, the J gene TRBJ2-5; D may be TRBD2 (5 bases). Germline CDR1 reads MGHDK; CDR2 reads SYGVNS. The length of the CDR3 is 14 residues. V was trimmed by 8 bases and J by 3 bases, leaving 16 bases between them. This CDR3 is CASLTLDGKETQYF. DNA of the CDR3: TGTGCCAGCCTGACCTTGGACGGGAAAGAGACCCAGTACTTC.

This clone was detected a few times. This chain links TRBV7-2 with TRBJ1-1, with D uncertain. The CDR3 is 12 amino acids. Trimming removed 3 bases at V and 1 base at J, with 3 bases between. Germline-derived CDR1 and CDR2 are SGHTA and FQGNSA. CDR3 bases: TGTGCCAGCAGCTTTACGAACACTGAAGCTTTCTTT. Translation gives CASSFTNTEAFF.

This clone was picked up one time. The chain combines TRBV6-6 with TRBJ2-1; 14 positions match TRBD2. In germline, CDR1 is MNHNY, CDR2 SVGAGI (reference sequence). This CDR3 has 15 amino acids. V lost 5 bases, J lost 10 bases, and 7 bases stayed unmatched. The CDR3 DNA follows: TGTGCCAGCAGTCGACCGGGACTAGCGGGGGACGAGCAGTTCTTC. This sequence encodes CASSRPGLAGDEQFF.

J is TRBJ2-2 and V is TRBV12-5; D unclear. The ends were cut back, 6 bases at V and 6 bases at J, with 11 bases in the middle. Germline V gene sequence: CDR1 LGHNT, CDR2 FRNRAP. This CDR3 is 13 amino acids long. CDR3 DNA sequence: TGTGCTAGTGGACCCATCGGAGCCGGGGAGCTGTTTTTT. It specifies CASGPIGAGELFF.

This clone showed up just a few times. The chain uses TRBV6-1 and TRBJ1-1, with 9 bases aligning to TRBD1. This CDR3 comprises 14 residues. Looked up from germline, CDR1 is MNHNS and CDR2 is SASEGT. J gave up 3 bases and V 4 bases, and 3 bases lay outside the gene matches. As DNA, the CDR3 is TGTGCCAGCAGTGCCCGGGACAGGGACACTGAAGCTTTCTTT. It codes for CASSARDRDTEAFF.

This chain joins TRBV12-5 and TRBJ2-1, with 7 bases fitting TRBD2. Germline CDR1 LGHNT, CDR2 FRNRAP. This CDR3 has 15 residues. The junction had 5 bases not matched to a gene; V was cut back by 2 bases and J by 4 bases. Here the CDR3 reads CASGLRAGPYNEQFF. CDR3 in DNA: TGTGCTAGTGGTTTGAGAGCGGGGCCTTACAATGAGCAGTTCTTC.